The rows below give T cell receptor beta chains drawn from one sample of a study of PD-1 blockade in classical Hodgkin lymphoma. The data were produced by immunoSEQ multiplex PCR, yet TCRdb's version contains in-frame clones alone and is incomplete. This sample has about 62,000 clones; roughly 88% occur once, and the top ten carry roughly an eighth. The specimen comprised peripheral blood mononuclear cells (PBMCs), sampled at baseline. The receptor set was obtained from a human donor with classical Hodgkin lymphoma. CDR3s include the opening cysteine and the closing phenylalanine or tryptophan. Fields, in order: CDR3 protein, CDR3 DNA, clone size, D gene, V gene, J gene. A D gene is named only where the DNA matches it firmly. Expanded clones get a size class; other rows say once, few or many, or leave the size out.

cdr3_aa: CATRTGGTDTQYF
cdr3_nt: TGTGCCACCCGGACCGGGGGTACAGATACGCAGTATTTT
clone_size: once
d_call: .
v_call: TRBV6-1
j_call: TRBJ2-3

cdr3_aa: CAWSETGVKPQHF
cdr3_nt: TGTGCCTGGAGCGAAACAGGGGTCAAGCCCCAGCATTTT
clone_size: few
d_call: TRBD1
v_call: TRBV30
j_call: TRBJ1-5

cdr3_aa: CASSDGGEAFF
cdr3_nt: TGTGCCAGCAGCGACGGTGGGGAAGCTTTCTTT
clone_size: .
d_call: .
v_call: TRBV7-3
j_call: TRBJ1-1

cdr3_aa: CASSQSCRQGNTEAFF
cdr3_nt: TGCGCCAGCAGTCAATCGTGTCGCCAGGGGAACACTGAAGCTTTCTTT
clone_size: .
d_call: .
v_call: TRBV23-1
j_call: TRBJ1-1

cdr3_aa: CASSLGLQVHEQYF
cdr3_nt: TGTGCCAGCAGTTTAGGGTTACAGGTCCACGAGCAGTACTTC
clone_size: .
d_call: .
v_call: TRBV27
j_call: TRBJ2-7

cdr3_aa: CATRDSRSSYNEQFF
cdr3_nt: TGTGCCACCCGGGACAGCCGGAGCTCCTACAATGAGCAGTTCTTC
clone_size: .
d_call: TRBD1
v_call: TRBV15
j_call: TRBJ2-1

cdr3_aa: CASGFLAGRYNEQFF
cdr3_nt: TGTGCTAGTGGTTTTCTCGCGGGGAGATACAATGAGCAGTTCTTC
clone_size: .
d_call: .
v_call: TRBV12-5
j_call: TRBJ2-1

cdr3_aa: CASSFSGLGSLANYGYTF
cdr3_nt: TGTGCCAGCAGTTTTTCGGGGCTGGGGAGTCTAGCTAACTATGGCTACACCTTC
clone_size: .
d_call: .
v_call: TRBV27
j_call: TRBJ1-2

cdr3_aa: CASSSDPSSYNEQFF
cdr3_nt: TGTGCCAGCTCATCGGACCCGAGCTCCTACAATGAGCAGTTCTTC
clone_size: .
d_call: .
v_call: TRBV18
j_call: TRBJ2-1

cdr3_aa: CASSGDSYGYTF
cdr3_nt: TGTGCCAGCAGTGGAGACAGCTATGGCTACACCTTC
clone_size: .
d_call: .
v_call: TRBV2
j_call: TRBJ1-2

cdr3_aa: CASSEDQGTYGYTF
cdr3_nt: TGTGCCAGCAGCGAAGATCAGGGGACCTATGGCTACACCTTC
clone_size: few
d_call: .
v_call: TRBV7-2
j_call: TRBJ1-2

cdr3_aa: CASSLRATTDTQYF
cdr3_nt: TGTGCCAGCAGCTTAAGAGCGACCACAGATACGCAGTATTTT
clone_size: .
d_call: .
v_call: TRBV7-3
j_call: TRBJ2-3

cdr3_aa: CASSPRSLGVDF
cdr3_nt: TGTGCCAGCTCACCACGCAGCCTAGGGGTCGACTTC
clone_size: .
d_call: .
v_call: TRBV18
j_call: TRBJ2-7

cdr3_aa: CASGEQSGANVLTF
cdr3_nt: TGTGCCAGCGGGGAGCAATCTGGGGCCAACGTCCTGACTTTC
clone_size: .
d_call: .
v_call: TRBV6-1
j_call: TRBJ2-6